One T cell receptor (beta chain) is described in this entry. These data come from a study of cytomegalovirus exposure and HLA in healthy donors. While unrecorded immune exposures were likely, the donors were nominally healthy when sampled. The primer mix had 60 Vbeta and 13 Jbeta primers. Profiled with immunoSEQ multiplex PCR; TCRdb holds only in-frame clones, not every one. The repertoire holds 90,000 to 140,000 clones, with over 80% as singletons. The CDR3 runs to 16 residues. Germline CDR1 and CDR2: SGHDT and YYEEEE. V shed 3 bases, J shed 2 bases, and the junction held 7 bases outside the gene matches.

Sequencing used PBMCs. This clonotype was sampled from a man between 18 and 29 years old in good health and CMV-seronegative. The chain employs TRBV5-6 and TRBJ1-5; TRBD1 agrees at 8 bases. The CDR3 region is CASSSWTGNGNQPQHF. The CDR3, as DNA: TGTGCCAGCAGCTCGTGGACAGGGAATGGCAATCAGCCCCAGCATTTT.